Below are 18 T cell receptor beta chains sequenced from a single sample in a study of shared clonotypes between healthy human individuals. Here immunoSEQ multiplex PCR was the method, and the copy in TCRdb shows in-frame clones only, minus some. This table has 950,000 to 1,300,000 clones, approximately 72% appearing once. Source material: memory CD4+ T cells sorted from blood. Sample subset: CD45RA-negative fraction. These receptors all stem from a man between 18 and 29 years old in good health.

DNA for the CDR3: TGTGCCAGCAGCTTCCTAGAGTCGAACACCGGGGAGCTGTTTTTT. Its protein is CASSFLESNTGELFF. The V call is TRBV7-2, the J call TRBJ2-2, with D unresolved. CDR3 size: 15 residues. With 3 bases removed from V and 0 bases from J, the gap between germline ends came to 8 bases. Looked up from germline, CDR1 is SGHTA and CDR2 is FQGNSA.

CDR3 bases: TGTGCCAGCTCACCACGGGACACAACCTACGAGCAGTACTTC. It encodes CASSPRDTTYEQYF. The V gene is TRBV18, the J gene TRBJ2-7; a weak D match, TRBD1 (6 bases). Germline V gene data show CDR1 as KGHSH and CDR2 as LQKENI. CDR3 size: 14 residues. V was pared by 1 base and J by 2 bases, with 9 bases between.

The chain has TRBV5-4 and TRBJ1-4; D uncertain. Trimming pared 0 bases from V and 10 bases from J, leaving 22 bases between. Germline V gene lookup returns CDR1 SGHNT and CDR2 YYREEE (reference sequence). This CDR3 is built from 17 residues. This CDR3 is CASSLVMGGKEGGKLFF. CDR3 nucleotides: TGTGCCAGCAGCTTGGTTATGGGCGGGAAAGAGGGAGGAAAACTGTTTTTT.

This clone showed up just once. This chain uses TRBV7-2 with TRBJ2-4; D possibly corresponds to TRBD2 (6 bases). Germline values: CDR1 SGHTA, CDR2 FQGNSA. This CDR3 region has 14 residues. The V gene lost 10 bases and the J gene lost 9 bases, with 22 bases spanning the gap. For the CDR3, the DNA is TGTGCCACCAGAATGGAGGGAGACCCTTCCATTCAGTACTTC. Translated: CATRMEGDPSIQYF.

The gene calls are TRBV6-1 and TRBJ2-7; D perhaps matches TRBD1 (5 bases). Germline loops: CDR1 MNHNS, CDR2 SASEGT. The CDR3 runs 15 residues. The V gene lost 4 bases and the J gene lost 2 bases, with 15 bases spanning the gap. CDR3 DNA sequence: TGTGCCAGCAGTGCTGGTGGCAGGGCAACCTACGAGCAGTACTTC. Residues: CASSAGGRATYEQYF.

The CDR3 sequence: CASSLPRDRSLHGETQYF. CDR3 coding DNA: TGTGCCAGCAGCTTACCCCGGGACAGATCTTTACACGGGGAGACCCAGTACTTC. The chain carries TRBV7-6 and TRBJ2-5, with 7 bases lining up with TRBD1. CDR3 length: 18 amino acids. Unmatched junction bases numbered 17, after V lost 2 bases and J lost 5 bases. Germline CDR1 and CDR2: SGHVS and FNYEAQ.

This chain uses TRBV19 with TRBJ1-1, with 7 bases that match TRBD1. The CDR3 runs 13 residues. V trimming: 3 bases; J trimming: 7 bases; junction bases outside the gene matches: 5. In germline, CDR1 is LNHDA, CDR2 SQIVND (reference sequence). The CDR3 region has the DNA TGTGCCAGTAGTATTTCCAGGGGGGATGAAGCTTTCTTT. Protein: CASSISRGDEAFF.

This chain connects TRBV7-9 to TRBJ2-7, with D perhaps matching TRBD2 (6 bases). Trimming cost V 3 bases and J 2 bases, with 14 bases left between them. The CDR3 contains 15 residues. From germline, CDR1 is SEHNR and CDR2 FQNEAQ (reference sequence). CDR3 bases: TGTGCCAGCAGCTTTGGGGGGTCCACAGCCTACGAGCAGTACTTC. Amino acids: CASSFGGSTAYEQYF.

In this sample, this clone turned up a few times. The chain couples TRBV28 to TRBJ1-6; D is unresolved. CDR3 size: 15 residues. V shed 3 bases and J shed 8 bases, with 14 bases lying between them. Germline CDR1 MDHEN, CDR2 SYDVKM. This chain's CDR3 is CASSLAKLGDSPLHF. CDR3 DNA sequence: TGTGCCAGCAGTTTGGCGAAATTGGGCGATTCACCCCTCCACTTT.

CDR3 bases: TGCAGCGTTGGTATCTCCGGTCAGCCCCAGCATTTT. The encoded protein is CSVGISGQPQHF. The chain is built from TRBV29-1 and TRBJ1-5; D gene unclear. CDR1 is SQVTM and CDR2 is ANQGSEA in the germline V gene. This CDR3 is 12 amino acids long. V gave up 4 bases and J gave up 6 bases, with 10 bases separating them.

Comment on this clone: A single base separates this from a much larger clone, so it may be a read error. The V and J genes are TRBV4-3 and TRBJ2-2; TRBD1 matches at 11 bases. The ends lost 4 bases at V and 5 bases at J; junction bases unmatched: 0. This CDR3 is built from 14 residues. From germline, CDR1 is LGHNA and CDR2 YSLEER. Here the CDR3 DNA reads TGCGCCAGCAGCCGGGACAGGGGGACCGGGGAGCTGTTTTTT. Its protein is CASSRDRGTGELFF.

V gene TRBV7-3 combines with J gene TRBJ2-7; 8 positions match TRBD1. This CDR3 region has 14 residues. V shed 4 bases, J shed 4 bases, and the junction held 6 bases outside the gene matches. Germline CDR1 and CDR2: SGHTA and FQGTGA. The CDR3 nucleotides read TGTGCCAGCAGCTCGACAGGGGAGGAGTACGAGCAGTACTTC. Amino acid sequence: CASSSTGEEYEQYF.

This clone has only a few counts. The chain uses TRBV4-2 and TRBJ1-1; D remains ambiguous. The length of the CDR3 is 13 residues. Per the germline V gene, CDR1 is LGHNA and CDR2 is YNFKEQ. With 3 bases removed from V and 1 base from J, the gap between germline ends came to 6 bases. CDR3 DNA: TGTGCCAGCAGCCACGGGAAGAACACTGAAGCTTTCTTT. Its protein product is CASSHGKNTEAFF.

This clone was counted ten times or more. V gene TRBV7-8 combines with J gene TRBJ2-1; TRBD1 aligns across 7 bases. J gave up 4 bases and V 2 bases, and 11 bases lay outside the gene matches. The CDR3 length is 17 residues. Germline V CDR1 and CDR2: SGHVS, FQNEAQ. In DNA form, the CDR3 reads TGTGCCAGCAGCTTACGGGCAGGGGGTGTCGTATACAATGAGCAGTTCTTC. Translated, it gives CASSLRAGGVVYNEQFF. The full variable domain, completed using reference TRBV7-8 and TRBJ2-1, is GAGVSQSPRYKVAKRGQDVALRCDPISGHVSLFWYQQALGQGPEFLTYFQNEAQLDKSGLPSDRFFAERPEGSVSTLKIQRTQQEDSAVYLCASSLRAGGVVYNEQFFGPGTRLTVL.

V is TRBV4-1 and J is TRBJ2-1; 7 bases fit TRBD2. With V trimmed by 1 base and J by 4 bases, 7 bases remained unmatched. CDR1 and CDR2 (germline): MGHRA, YSYEKL. The CDR3 consists of 16 residues. Written as DNA, the CDR3 is TGCGCCAGCAGCCAAGGTCGACTAGCCACTTACAATGAGCAGTTCTTC. Amino acids: CASSQGRLATYNEQFF.

This chain uses TRBV29-1 with TRBJ2-7; D is undetermined. Trimming removed 6 bases from V and 11 bases from J, with 17 bases in between. The CDR3 is 11 residues long. Germline lookup yields CDR1 SQVTM and CDR2 ANQGSEA. CDR3 coding DNA: TGCAGCGTAGCAGACACCACTGAGAAGTACTTC. This gives the protein CSVADTTEKYF.

A few counts support this clone. The V and J genes are TRBV6-6 and TRBJ2-7; the D is unclear. The CDR3 spans 13 residues. CDR1 and CDR2 (germline): MNHNY, SVGAGI (reference sequence). V was cut by 6 bases and J by 4 bases, with 13 bases left in between. For the CDR3, the DNA is TGTGCCAGCAGGCGCCTAAATTATTACGAGCAGTACTTC. Translation: CASRRLNYYEQYF.

The chain has TRBV18 and TRBJ1-6; 7 bases agree with TRBD1. The CDR3 totals 21 residues. Germline values: CDR1 KGHSH, CDR2 LQKENI. V lost 1 base, J lost 0 bases, and 15 bases stayed unmatched. CDR3: CASSPLPFPGQLSSYNSPLHF. CDR3 sequence (DNA): TGTGCCAGCTCACCACTGCCCTTTCCGGGACAGCTAAGCTCCTATAATTCACCCCTCCACTTT.